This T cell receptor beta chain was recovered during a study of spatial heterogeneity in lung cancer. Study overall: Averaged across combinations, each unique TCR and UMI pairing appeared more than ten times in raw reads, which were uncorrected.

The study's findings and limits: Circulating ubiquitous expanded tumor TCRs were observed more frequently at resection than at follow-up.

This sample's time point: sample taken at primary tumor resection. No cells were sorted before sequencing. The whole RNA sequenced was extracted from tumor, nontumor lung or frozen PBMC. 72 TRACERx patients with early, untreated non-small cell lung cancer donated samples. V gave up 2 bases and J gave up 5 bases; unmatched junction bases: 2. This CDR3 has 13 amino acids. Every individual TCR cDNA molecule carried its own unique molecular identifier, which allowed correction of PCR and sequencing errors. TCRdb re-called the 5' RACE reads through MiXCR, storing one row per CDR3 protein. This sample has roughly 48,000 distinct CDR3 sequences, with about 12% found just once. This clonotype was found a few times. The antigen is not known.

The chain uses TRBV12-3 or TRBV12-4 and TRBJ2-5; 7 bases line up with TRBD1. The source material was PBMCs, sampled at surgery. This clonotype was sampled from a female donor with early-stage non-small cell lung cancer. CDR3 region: CASSLRGRETQYF. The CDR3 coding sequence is TGTGCCAGCAGTTTAAGGGGGCGGGAGACCCAGTACTTC.